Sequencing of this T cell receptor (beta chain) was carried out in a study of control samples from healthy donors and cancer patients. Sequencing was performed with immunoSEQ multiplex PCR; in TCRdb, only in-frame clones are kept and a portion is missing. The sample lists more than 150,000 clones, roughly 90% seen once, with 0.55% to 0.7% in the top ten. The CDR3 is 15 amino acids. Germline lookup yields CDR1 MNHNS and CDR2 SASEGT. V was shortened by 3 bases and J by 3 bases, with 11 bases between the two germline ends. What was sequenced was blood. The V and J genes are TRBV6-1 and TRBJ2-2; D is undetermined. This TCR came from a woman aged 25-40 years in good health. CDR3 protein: CASSDRPGDTGELFF. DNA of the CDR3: TGTGCCAGCAGTGACCGGCCCGGTGACACCGGGGAGCTGTTTTTT.